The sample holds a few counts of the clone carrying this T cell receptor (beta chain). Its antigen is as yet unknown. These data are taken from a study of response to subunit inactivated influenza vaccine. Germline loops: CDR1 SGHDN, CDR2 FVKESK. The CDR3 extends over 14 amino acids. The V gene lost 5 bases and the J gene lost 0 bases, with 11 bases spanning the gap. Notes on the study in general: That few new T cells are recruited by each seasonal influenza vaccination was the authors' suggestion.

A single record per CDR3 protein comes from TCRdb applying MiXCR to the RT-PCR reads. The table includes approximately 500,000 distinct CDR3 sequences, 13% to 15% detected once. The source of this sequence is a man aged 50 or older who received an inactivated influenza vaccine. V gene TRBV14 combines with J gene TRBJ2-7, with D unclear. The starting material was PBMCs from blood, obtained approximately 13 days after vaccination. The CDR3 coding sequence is TGTGCCAGCAGCACACTCGAGCCCTCCTACGAGCAGTACTTC. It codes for CASSTLEPSYEQYF.